The 32 T cell receptor beta chains given below trace back to one sample, sequenced in a study of identical twins' blood T cells. One entry per CDR3 protein results from TCRdb running MiXCR on the 5' RACE reads. The sample includes hundreds of thousands of distinct CDR3 sequences, 25% to 35% of them seen just once. Sequencing was done on a sample of PBMCs. These TCRs come from a woman aged 18 to 50 in good health.

Note on this clonotype: A much larger clone differs by one base, so this may be a read error. The chain has TRBV18 and TRBJ1-1; 10 bases agree with TRBD1. In germline, CDR1 is KGHSH, CDR2 LQKENI. This CDR3 contains 16 residues. CDR3 sequence reads: CANSPQTGGMNTEAFF. CDR3 sequence (DNA): TGTGCCAACTCACCACAGACAGGGGGCATGAACACTGAAGCTTTCTTT. The full variable domain, its missing parts supplied by reference TRBV18 and TRBJ1-1, is NAGVMQNPRHLVRRRGQEARLRCSPMKGHSHVYWYRQLPEEGLKFMVYLQKENIIDESGMPKERFSAEFPKEGPSILRIQQVVRGDSAAYFCANSPQTGGMNTEAFFGQGTRLTVV.

Concerning this clonotype itself: A read error is possible here, since a much larger clone lies one base away. The chain carries TRBV6-2 or TRBV6-3 and TRBJ2-2; 7 bases are shared with TRBD2. J lost 6 bases, V lost 4 bases, and 8 bases had no gene match. This CDR3 contains 15 residues. CDR1 is MNHEY, CDR2 SVGEGT, per germline. The CDR3 loop is CASSFAGVFPGELFF. The DNA for the CDR3 is TGTGCCAGCAGTTTCGCGGGAGTATTCCCCGGGGAGCTGTTTTTT.

Comments on this clonotype: An end of the junction does not agree with germline; a read error may underlie this. The chain uses TRBV18 and TRBJ2-7; TRBD2 might be the D (5 bases). Germline CDR1 KGHSH, CDR2 LQKENI. CDR3 size: 12 residues. The CDR3: CASSPSGYGQYF. The CDR3 DNA is TGTGCCAGCTCACCATCGGGATACGGGCAGTACTTC.

This clonotype was recorded a few times. V usage is TRBV9 and J usage is TRBJ2-2; D is unclear. Per the germline V gene, CDR1 is SGDLS and CDR2 is YYNGEE. CDR3 length equals 14 residues. The ends were cut back, 6 bases at V and 3 bases at J, with 12 bases in the middle. CDR3 nucleotides: TGTGCCAGCACCATCGAGGAATACACCGGGGAGCTGTTTTTT. Protein product: CASTIEEYTGELFF.

This clonotype was counted between two and nine times. The V call is TRBV20-1, the J call TRBJ2-2; the match to TRBD2 covers 8 bases. This CDR3 is built from 12 residues. CDR1 DFQATT and CDR2 SNEGSKA come from the germline V gene (reference sequence). V trimming: 6 bases; J trimming: 4 bases; junction bases outside the gene matches: 1. The CDR3 nucleotides are TGCAGTGCCCTAGCGGGCACCGGGGAGCTGTTTTTT. Protein sequence: CSALAGTGELFF.

The sample holds many counts of this clonotype. The J gene is TRBJ1-1, the V gene TRBV6-5, with D hard to call. Per germline, CDR1 MNHEY and CDR2 SVGAGI. The CDR3 length is 15 residues. Trimming removed 2 bases from V and 4 bases from J, with 14 bases in between. This CDR3 reads CASSYNNQYGTEAFF. CDR3 nucleotides: TGTGCCAGCAGTTACAACAACCAGTACGGCACTGAAGCTTTCTTT.

This clonotype turned up a few times. The rearrangement uses TRBV20-1 and TRBJ1-5, with D possibly matching TRBD1 (6 bases). Germline loops: CDR1 DFQATT, CDR2 SNEGSKA (reference sequence). CDR3 size: 14 residues. V gave up 4 bases and J gave up 9 bases, with 19 bases separating them. CDR3 DNA sequence: TGCAGTGCTACCTCGACTACAGGGAGACTGCCCCAGCATTTT. Its translation is CSATSTTGRLPQHF.

This clonotype turned up a few times. The gene calls are TRBV6-1 and TRBJ1-2, with D maybe TRBD1 (5 bases). The germline V gene encodes CDR1 MNHNS and CDR2 SASEGT. The CDR3 has 16 amino acids. The ends were cut back, 1 base at V and 1 base at J, with 13 bases in the middle. The CDR3 region has the DNA TGTGCCAGCAGTGAAGTGACAGCCAACAATAACTATGGCTACACCTTC. Protein sequence: CASSEVTANNNYGYTF.

This clonotype has a handful of counts. The rearrangement joins TRBV5-1 to TRBJ2-1, with D uncertain. The V end lost 2 bases, the J end lost 8 bases, and 8 bases lay between the germline ends. This CDR3 is built from 12 residues. Germline values: CDR1 SGHRS, CDR2 YFSETQ. The CDR3 DNA reads as TGCGCCAGCAGCTTTAACCGGGATGAGCAGTTCTTC. Its protein product is CASSFNRDEQFF.

Only a few counts were recorded for this clonotype. The rearrangement joins TRBV27 to TRBJ2-1, with a possible D match to TRBD1 (6 bases). Deletions cut 4 bases from V and 8 bases from J, with 18 bases between. Germline V lookup: CDR1 MNHEY, CDR2 SMNVEV (reference sequence). CDR3 length equals 15 residues. CDR3 region: CASSSTGSGIYEQFF. CDR3 coding DNA: TGTGCCAGCAGTTCAACAGGGTCTGGTATTTATGAGCAGTTCTTC.

The rearrangement joins TRBV18 to TRBJ1-1; D gene ambiguous. The V and J ends lost 4 bases and 7 bases respectively, with 10 bases between them. The CDR3 is made up of 12 amino acids. The germline V gene has CDR1 KGHSH and CDR2 LQKENI. CDR3 in amino acids: CASSLTVNEAFF. The CDR3 nucleotides read TGTGCCAGCTCACTAACCGTAAATGAAGCTTTCTTT.

This clonotype was seen a few times. The rearrangement joins TRBV6-2 or TRBV6-3 to TRBJ2-1, with D unresolved. CDR1 is MNHEY, CDR2 SVGEGT, per germline. Trimming removed 5 bases from V and 0 bases from J, with 11 bases in between. This CDR3 has 15 residues. The CDR3 sequence is CASSLLDSSYNEQFF. CDR3 nucleotides: TGTGCCAGCAGTCTACTTGATAGCTCCTACAATGAGCAGTTCTTC.

The V and J genes are TRBV9 and TRBJ2-2; D is undetermined. Trimming took off 4 bases at V and 1 base at J, with 14 bases between the two ends. The germline CDR1 and CDR2 sequences are SGDLS and YYNGEE. The CDR3 has 16 residues. CDR3 coding DNA: TGTGCCAGCAGCCCAGAGGTTAACCGGAACACCGGGGAGCTGTTTTTT. This encodes CASSPEVNRNTGELFF.

This clonotype was found a few times. The rearrangement links TRBV29-1 to TRBJ1-4, with D possibly matching TRBD1 (5 bases). Germline CDR1 reads SQVTM; CDR2 reads ANQGSEA. The germline V and J ends were trimmed by 7 bases and 3 bases, with 9 bases remaining between them. The CDR3 sequence is 12 residues long. The chain's CDR3 is CSAGGANEKLFF. CDR3 nucleotides: TGCAGCGCGGGGGGGGCTAATGAAAAACTGTTTTTT.

This clonotype was seen many times. J is TRBJ1-1 and V is TRBV20-1; D remains unclear. Germline V gene lookup returns CDR1 DFQATT and CDR2 SNEGSKA (reference sequence). This CDR3 is built from 13 residues. V was clipped by 1 base and J by 3 bases, with 9 bases between them. As DNA, the CDR3 is TGCAGTGCTAGAGGAGACGGCTACACTGAAGCTTTCTTT. Its translation: CSARGDGYTEAFF.

In this sample, this clonotype turned up a few times. The chain carries TRBV7-9 and TRBJ1-2; D unresolved. Deletions cut 5 bases from V and 4 bases from J, with 17 bases between. Germline CDR1 and CDR2: SEHNR and FQNEAQ (reference sequence). The CDR3 has 15 residues. CDR3 loop: CASSLLSSTIYGYTF. The CDR3, as DNA: TGTGCCAGCAGCCTTCTTTCAAGCACCATCTATGGCTACACCTTC.

This clonotype was seen a few times. The DNA of the CDR3 is TGTGCCAGCAGCTCCCCGGATCAGCCCCAGCATTTT. This codes for CASSSPDQPQHF. The rearrangement links TRBV7-9 to TRBJ1-5; no firm D call. The CDR3 is made up of 12 amino acids. The germline V and J ends were trimmed by 4 bases and 5 bases, with 6 bases remaining between them. Germline-derived CDR1 and CDR2 are SEHNR and FQNEAQ (reference sequence). The full variable domain, with the rest looked up from reference TRBV7-9 and TRBJ1-5, is DTGVSQNPRHKITKRGQNVTFRCDPISEHNRLYWYRQTLGQGPEFLTYFQNEAQLEKSRLLSDRFSAERPKGSFSTLEIQRTEQGDSAMYLCASSSPDQPQHFGDGTRLSIL.

Many counts were recorded for this clonotype. The V and J genes are TRBV5-1 and TRBJ1-2; 10 bases are a match to TRBD1. From germline, CDR1 is SGHRS and CDR2 YFSETQ. After removal of 4 bases from V and 2 bases from J, the junction contained 2 bases not matched to a gene. This CDR3 contains 14 residues. CDR3 in amino acids: CASSGQGVNYGYTF. The CDR3 nucleotides are TGCGCCAGCAGCGGACAGGGGGTAAACTATGGCTACACCTTC.

The chain uses TRBV10-3 and TRBJ2-5; TRBD1 aligns across 7 bases. This CDR3 comprises 13 residues. With V trimmed by 6 bases and J by 2 bases, 3 bases remained unmatched. CDR1 and CDR2 from the germline V gene are ENHRY and SYGVKD. The CDR3 here is CAISRGQQETQYF. DNA for the CDR3: TGTGCCATCAGCCGGGGACAGCAAGAGACCCAGTACTTC.

The CDR3, as DNA: TGTGCCATCAGTGAGTCTATCGGGGGGGCCCCCTACAATGAGCAGTTCTTC. It encodes CAISESIGGAPYNEQFF. The rearrangement uses TRBV10-3 and TRBJ2-1; 8 bases match TRBD2. CDR1 ENHRY and CDR2 SYGVKD come from the germline V gene. CDR3 length equals 17 residues. V lost 0 bases and J lost 2; bases outside the gene matches: 6.

The chain has TRBV13 and TRBJ2-2; D is unresolved. V was clipped by 5 bases and J by 0 bases, with 10 bases between them. This CDR3 is built from 15 residues. Germline V gene data show CDR1 as PRHDT and CDR2 as FYEKMQ (reference sequence). The CDR3 is CASSPRTANTGELFF. The CDR3 DNA is TGTGCCAGCAGCCCACGGACGGCGAACACCGGGGAGCTGTTTTTT.

In its sample, this clonotype was seen a few times. This chain links TRBV14 with TRBJ1-6; D possibly corresponds to TRBD1 (5 bases). Trimming removed 0 bases at V and 4 bases at J, with 13 bases between. The CDR3 is made up of 17 amino acids. Germline V lookup: CDR1 SGHDN, CDR2 FVKESK. The CDR3 reads CASSQDRVGAYNSPLHF. In DNA, the CDR3 is TGTGCCAGCAGCCAAGACAGGGTAGGGGCGTATAATTCACCCCTCCACTTT.

This clonotype has just a few counts. V gene TRBV29-1 combines with J gene TRBJ2-1; 10 bases align to TRBD2. Losses at the gene ends were 6 bases for V and 4 bases for J; bases not matched to a gene: 6. This CDR3 has 14 residues. Germline assignment: CDR1 SQVTM and CDR2 ANQGSEA. DNA of the CDR3: TGCAGCGTCCCTAGCGGGGGACCTTACAATGAGCAGTTCTTC. This gives the protein CSVPSGGPYNEQFF.

This clonotype was observed many times. The chain combines TRBV10-3 with TRBJ1-1, with TRBD1 identical over 7 bases. V lost 6 bases, J lost 0 bases, and 10 bases stayed unmatched. The CDR3 runs to 16 residues. Germline CDR1 is ENHRY and CDR2 is SYGVKD. This chain's CDR3 is CAIRTDGRGMNTEAFF. In nucleotides, the CDR3 is TGTGCCATCAGGACTGATGGCAGGGGGATGAACACTGAAGCTTTCTTT.

This clonotype was recorded a few times. This chain connects TRBV13 to TRBJ2-1; D call uncertain. The V gene's germline CDR1 is PRHDT and CDR2 FYEKMQ (reference sequence). V was cut by 2 bases and J by 3 bases, with 11 bases left in between. The CDR3 consists of 15 residues. CDR3 residues: CASSLFGSNYNEQFF. As DNA, the CDR3 is TGTGCCAGCAGCTTATTCGGGTCTAACTACAATGAGCAGTTCTTC.

The table lists this clonotype with many counts. The J gene is TRBJ1-1, the V gene TRBV2, with D tentatively TRBD1 (6 bases). The germline V gene has CDR1 SNHLY and CDR2 FYNNEI. The CDR3 has 15 residues. Trimming pared 5 bases from V and 0 bases from J, leaving 13 bases between. The DNA of the CDR3 is TGTGCCAGCAGTTCCGGACAGCTCATGAACACTGAAGCTTTCTTT. Protein: CASSSGQLMNTEAFF.

This clonotype has a handful of counts. The chain recombines TRBV7-2 with TRBJ2-1, with TRBD2 matching over 9 bases. The junction had 5 bases not matched to a gene; V was cut back by 7 bases and J by 7 bases. The CDR3 has 13 residues. Germline V gene data show CDR1 as SGHTA and CDR2 as FQGNSA. This CDR3 is CASTQAGGNEQFF. The CDR3 DNA is TGTGCCAGCACGCAAGCGGGGGGTAATGAGCAGTTCTTC.

A few counts support this clonotype. The V gene is TRBV10-3, the J gene TRBJ1-4, with 8 nucleotides matching TRBD1. In germline, CDR1 is ENHRY, CDR2 SYGVKD. V lost 8 bases, J lost 4 bases, and 3 bases stayed unmatched. The CDR3 is made up of 13 amino acids. The CDR3 here is CAIRTGNNEKLFF. For the CDR3, the DNA is TGTGCCATCCGGACAGGGAATAATGAAAAACTGTTTTTT.

The V gene is TRBV3-1, the J gene TRBJ1-1; a possible D gene is TRBD1 (5 bases). The length of the CDR3 is 15 residues. Trimming left V 8 bases short and J 5 bases short, with 21 bases between. Germline lookup yields CDR1 LGHDT and CDR2 YNNKEL (reference sequence). CDR3 DNA: TGTGCCAGCCTCAGGGAGGACTCACTCGGAACTGAAGCTTTCTTT. This sequence encodes CASLREDSLGTEAFF.

The genes are TRBV6-2 or TRBV6-3 and TRBJ1-5; 7 bases are shared with TRBD1. CDR1 and CDR2 from the germline V gene are MNHEY and SVGEGT. The CDR3 extends over 12 amino acids. The V segment lost 11 bases and the J segment 6 bases; nucleotides outside the gene matches: 7. The CDR3 region has the DNA TGTGCCGTCCGACAGGGCAGTCAGCCCCAGCATTTT. This gives the protein CAVRQGSQPQHF.

This clonotype turned up a few times. The rearrangement uses TRBV19 and TRBJ2-2; D is unresolved. The CDR3 covers 13 residues. Trimming took 8 bases from V and 2 from J, leaving 9 bases between them. Per the germline V gene, CDR1 is LNHDA and CDR2 is SQIVND (reference sequence). CDR3 in DNA: TGTGCCAGTCCCGGGCCCAACACCGGGGAGCTGTTTTTT. Protein product: CASPGPNTGELFF.

This clonotype has only a few counts. The chain recombines TRBV18 with TRBJ1-1, with a weak D call TRBD1 (6 bases). This CDR3 contains 16 residues. Germline values: CDR1 KGHSH, CDR2 LQKENI. V was trimmed by 3 bases and J by 2 bases, leaving 16 bases between them. The CDR3 DNA is TGTGCCAGCTCACCCGGCGGGGGGGGGCATAACACTGAAGCTTTCTTT. Its translation: CASSPGGGGHNTEAFF.